This record concerns one T cell receptor (beta chain) sequence. Original methodology: Counts of nucleated cells, estimated from reference gene primer amplification, were obtained. Produced via immunoSEQ multiplex PCR; TCRdb's table is partial and in-frame only. V and J calls and clone size are as listed in that table; D and trimming were resolved from the DNA. The profile shows 190,000 or so clones, over 70% of them singletons. The data derive from a study of blood T cell repertoires in COVID-19. Overall study: Acute-phase and convalescent COVID-19 samples originated in the United States, Italy and Spain. PBMCs, B-cell-depleted T cells, or T cells were the source of the cDNA or gDNA that made up the material.

CDR1 is MGHRA, CDR2 YSYEKL, per germline. The CDR3 is 16 amino acids. V lost 1 base to trimming and J lost 0 bases, with 10 bases between them. J is TRBJ2-1 and V is TRBV4-1; D is perhaps TRBD2 (6 bases). The sample consisted of peripheral blood. The receptor comes from a man between 45 and 60 years old with active or convalescent COVID-19. The DNA of the CDR3 is TGCGCCAGCAGCCAAGTTACCGGGAGCTCCTACAATGAGCAGTTCTTC. Protein: CASSQVTGSSYNEQFF.